This T cell receptor (beta chain) stems from a study of identifying expanded T cells in peripheral blood. There are a few counts of this clone. Its antigen remains unknown. Sequencing was performed with immunoSEQ multiplex PCR; in TCRdb, only in-frame clones are kept and a portion is missing. In the table there are tens of thousands of clones, over 80% of which are singletons. During the collection period, no donor immune events like infections were recorded. The CDR3 is made up of 15 amino acids. The V gene's germline CDR1 is SGHDT and CDR2 YYEEEE. V lost 0 bases, J lost 4 bases, and 14 bases lay in between. The study's findings and limits: Technical replicates showed about 1.2 changed clones; approximately two weeks roughly 16; four weeks 19. Clone count variance between roughly 2-week samples rose with total template count.

The clonotype was recovered from a person aged 18 to 75 in good health. The chain uses TRBV5-6 and TRBJ2-7; D not resolved. Sample: blood. The CDR3 nucleotides read TGTGCCAGCAGCTTGGAGGGATCAGGTTCGTACGAGCAGTACTTC. It yields the protein CASSLEGSGSYEQYF.